Below, one T cell receptor beta chain is given with its context. Its antigen is currently unknown. Donors were Caucasian adults residing in Nashville, Tennessee, USA. From CD4+ cells came CD45RA+ naive and CD45RA-negative memory subsets. Sorted subsets were amplified in replicate PCRs using approximately 0.2 ug DNA, about 30,000 T cell genomes. The assay was immunoSEQ multiplex PCR, and TCRdb's table has in-frame clones only and misses some. This table has nearly 1,000,000 clones, 60% to 85% appearing once. The record originates from a study of shared clonotypes between healthy human individuals. Points from the study as a whole: The rarefaction results pointed to incomplete sorted-subset sequencing despite large depth.

Germline V gene sequence: CDR1 SGHRS, CDR2 YFSETQ. This CDR3 comprises 15 residues. The germline V and J ends were trimmed by 0 bases and 1 base, with 10 bases remaining between them. Sequenced sample: memory CD4+ T cells sorted from blood. The subset denotes: CD45RA-negative fraction. The rearrangement joins TRBV5-1 to TRBJ2-5; D is uncertain. The source of this sequence is a man between 18 and 29 years old in good health. CDR3 sequence (DNA): TGCGCCAGCAGCTTGGGAGACACTTTCCAAGAGACCCAGTACTTC. This encodes CASSLGDTFQETQYF.